The clone carrying this TCR beta chain has just one count. The antigen is not known. The CDR3 contains 14 residues. V dropped 1 base and J dropped 4 bases, with 9 bases sitting between them. The germline V gene encodes CDR1 LGHNA and CDR2 YSLEER. This record comes from a study of graft-versus-host responses after intestinal transplantation. Turning to the study itself: Recipients uniformly received anti-thymocyte globulin induction, followed by tacrolimus and steroids for approximately 3 years. Study-wide results and limits: GvH clonotypes were identified within recipient marrow, with a subset emerging first in ileum or blood. Individuals carrying graft-donor T cell macrochimerism showed high graft-versus-host to host-versus-graft clonal ratios in allografts. After transplant, early declines in HvG clones were associated with peak levels of circulating GvH clones.

Only in-frame clones appear in the TCRdb table, and some are missing; sequencing was by immunoSEQ multiplex PCR. This sample has tens of thousands of clones; approximately 94% occur once, and the top ten carry 0.38%. V usage is TRBV4-3 and J usage is TRBJ2-3; D gene ambiguous. The sequences come from unstimulated CD4+ T cells sorted from spleen or lymph node cells, collected before transplant. The TCR sequence derives from a human donor who was the organ donor for an intestinal transplant. CDR3 sequence reads: CASSQAPTADTQYF. CDR3 nucleotides: TGCGCCAGCAGCCAAGCCCCCACGGCAGATACGCAGTATTTT.